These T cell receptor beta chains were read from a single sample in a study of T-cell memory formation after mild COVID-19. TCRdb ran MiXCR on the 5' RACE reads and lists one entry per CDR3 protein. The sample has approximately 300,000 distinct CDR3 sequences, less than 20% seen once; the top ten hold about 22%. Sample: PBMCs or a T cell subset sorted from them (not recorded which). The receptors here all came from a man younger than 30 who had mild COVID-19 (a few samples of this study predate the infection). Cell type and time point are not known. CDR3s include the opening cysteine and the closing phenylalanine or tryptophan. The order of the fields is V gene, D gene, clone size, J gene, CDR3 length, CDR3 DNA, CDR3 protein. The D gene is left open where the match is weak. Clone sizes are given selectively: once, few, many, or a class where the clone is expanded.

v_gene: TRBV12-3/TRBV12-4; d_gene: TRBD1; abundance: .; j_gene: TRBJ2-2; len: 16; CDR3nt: TGTGCCAGCAGTTTGTCAGGGGGATTTGGGACCGGGGAGCTGTTTTTT; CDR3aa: CASSLSGGFGTGELFF
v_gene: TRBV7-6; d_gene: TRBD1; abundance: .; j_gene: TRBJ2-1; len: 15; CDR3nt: TGTGCCAGCAGCGAAAGGGACAGCTACTACAATGAGCAGTTCTTC; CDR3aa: CASSERDSYYNEQFF
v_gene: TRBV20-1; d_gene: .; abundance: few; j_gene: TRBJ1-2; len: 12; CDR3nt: TGCAGTGCCCGCACGCTGGGAGGAGGCTACACCTTC; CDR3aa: CSARTLGGGYTF
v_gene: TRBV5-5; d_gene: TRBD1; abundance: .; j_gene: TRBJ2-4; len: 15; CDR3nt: TGTGCCAGCAGCTCCGACAGGGGCGATTGGGACATTCAGTACTTC; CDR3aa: CASSSDRGDWDIQYF
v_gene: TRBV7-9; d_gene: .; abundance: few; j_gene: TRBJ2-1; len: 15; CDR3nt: TGTGCCAGCAGCTTACAGGCGCTACTTGGCAATGAGCAGTTCTTC; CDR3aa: CASSLQALLGNEQFF
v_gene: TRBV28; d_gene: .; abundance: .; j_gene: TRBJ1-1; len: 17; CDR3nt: TGTGCCAGCAGTCGTTACGTGGGGGCCGAGAGGAACACTGAAGCTTTCTTT; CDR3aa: CASSRYVGAERNTEAFF
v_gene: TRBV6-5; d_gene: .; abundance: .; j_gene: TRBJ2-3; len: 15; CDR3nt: TGTGCCAGCAGTTACAGTCGGGGGAACACAGATACGCAGTATTTT; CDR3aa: CASSYSRGNTDTQYF
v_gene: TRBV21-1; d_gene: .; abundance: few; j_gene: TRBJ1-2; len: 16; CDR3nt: TGTGCCAGCAGCAAGGGAGGGACCGCCACTAACTATGGCTACACCTTC; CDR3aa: CASSKGGTATNYGYTF
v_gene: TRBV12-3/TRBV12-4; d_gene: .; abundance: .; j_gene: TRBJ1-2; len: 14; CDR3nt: TGTGCCAGCAGTTTCATAGCGGCTAACTATGGCTACACCTTC; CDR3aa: CASSFIAANYGYTF
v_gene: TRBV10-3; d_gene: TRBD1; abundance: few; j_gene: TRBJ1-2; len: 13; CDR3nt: TGTGCCATCAGGGGACAGCTACCCTATGGCTACACCTTC; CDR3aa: CAIRGQLPYGYTF
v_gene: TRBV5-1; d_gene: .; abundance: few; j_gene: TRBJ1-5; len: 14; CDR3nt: TGCGCCAGCAGCCCGGGGGGTACAGTTGATCCCCAGCATTTT; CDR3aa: CASSPGGTVDPQHF
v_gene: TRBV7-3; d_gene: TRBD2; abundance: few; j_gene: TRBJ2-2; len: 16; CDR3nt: TGTGCCAGCAGCTTAACCACTAGCGGAAACACCGGGGAGCTGTTTTTT; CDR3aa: CASSLTTSGNTGELFF
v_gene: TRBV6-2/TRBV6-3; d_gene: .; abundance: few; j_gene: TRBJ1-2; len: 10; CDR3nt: TGTGCCAGCGGGTGGTATGGCTACACCTTC; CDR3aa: CASGWYGYTF
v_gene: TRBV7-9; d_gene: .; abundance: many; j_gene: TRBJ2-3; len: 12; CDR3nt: TGTGCCAGCACCCGCGGCACAGATACGCAGTATTTT; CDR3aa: CASTRGTDTQYF
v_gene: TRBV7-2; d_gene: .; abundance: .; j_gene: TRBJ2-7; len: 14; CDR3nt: TGTGCCAGCAGCTTTACAGGAGCTACCTACGAGCAGTACTTC; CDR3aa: CASSFTGATYEQYF
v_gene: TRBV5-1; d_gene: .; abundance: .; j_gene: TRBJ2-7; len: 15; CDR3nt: TGCGCCAGCAGCCTAGGGACGGCGAACTCCTACGAGCAGTACTTC; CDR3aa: CASSLGTANSYEQYF
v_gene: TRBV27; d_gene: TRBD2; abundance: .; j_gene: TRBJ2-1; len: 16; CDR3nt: TGTGCCAGCAGGCCCCAGCGGGGGTACTCCTACAATGAGCAGTTCTTC; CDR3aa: CASRPQRGYSYNEQFF
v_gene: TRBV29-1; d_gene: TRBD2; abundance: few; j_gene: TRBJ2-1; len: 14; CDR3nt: TGCAGCGTTGCCGGGGGGGCCCTCGACAATGAGCAGTTCTTC; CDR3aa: CSVAGGALDNEQFF
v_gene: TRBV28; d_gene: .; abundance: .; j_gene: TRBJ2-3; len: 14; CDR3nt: TGTGCCAGCAGCCTTGGACTGGATACAGATACGCAGTATTTT; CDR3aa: CASSLGLDTDTQYF
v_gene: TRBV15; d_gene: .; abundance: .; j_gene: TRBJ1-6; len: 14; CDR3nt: TGTGCCACCAGCAGAGAAGGGGGAAATTCACCCCTCCACTTT; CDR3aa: CATSREGGNSPLHF
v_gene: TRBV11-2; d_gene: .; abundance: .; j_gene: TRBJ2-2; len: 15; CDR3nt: TGTGCCAGCAGCGCCCTGGACAGAGGGGACGGGGAGCTGTTTTTT; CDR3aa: CASSALDRGDGELFF
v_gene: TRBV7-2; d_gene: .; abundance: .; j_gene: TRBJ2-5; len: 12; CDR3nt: TGTGCCAGCAGCTTAAGGACGCAGACCCAGTACTTC; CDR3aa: CASSLRTQTQYF
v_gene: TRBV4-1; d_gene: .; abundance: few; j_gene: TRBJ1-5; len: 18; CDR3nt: TGCGCCAGCAGCCAGCGGGTCTACGCCCAGGATAGCAATCAGCCCCAGCATTTT; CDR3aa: CASSQRVYAQDSNQPQHF
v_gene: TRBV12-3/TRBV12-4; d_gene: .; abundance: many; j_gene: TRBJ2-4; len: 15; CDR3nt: TGTGCCAGCAGCCCAAGGGGGGCGGCCAAAAACATTCAGTACTTC; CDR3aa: CASSPRGAAKNIQYF
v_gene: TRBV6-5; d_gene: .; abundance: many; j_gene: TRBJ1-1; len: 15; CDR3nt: TGTGCCAGCAGTTACTCTTTGGACAGCAGCTTTGAAGCTTTCTTT; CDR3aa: CASSYSLDSSFEAFF
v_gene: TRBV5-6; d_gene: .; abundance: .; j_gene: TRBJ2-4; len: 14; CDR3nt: TGTGCCAGCAGCTTCGACATGTCTGAGTACATTCAGTACTTC; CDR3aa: CASSFDMSEYIQYF
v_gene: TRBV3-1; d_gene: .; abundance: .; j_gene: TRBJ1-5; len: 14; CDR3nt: TGTGCCAGCAGCCAAGGGGCAGGATCACAGACCCAGCATTTT; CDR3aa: CASSQGAGSQTQHF
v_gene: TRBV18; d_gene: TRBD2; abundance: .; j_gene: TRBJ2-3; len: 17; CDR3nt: TGTGCCAGCTCACCAGGAGGCGTCCGGGGGGGCACAGATACGCAGTATTTT; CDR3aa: CASSPGGVRGGTDTQYF
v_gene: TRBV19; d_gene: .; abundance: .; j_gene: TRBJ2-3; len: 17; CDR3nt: TGTGCCAGTAGTGACCCGCCTGTCGGGGGTACCACAGATACGCAGTATTTT; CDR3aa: CASSDPPVGGTTDTQYF
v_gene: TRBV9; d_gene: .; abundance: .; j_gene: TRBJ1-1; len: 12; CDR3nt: TGTGCCAGCAGCGTAGCGACCACTGAAGCTTTCTTT; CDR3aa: CASSVATTEAFF
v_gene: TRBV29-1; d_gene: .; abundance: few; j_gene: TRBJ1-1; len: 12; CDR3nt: TGCAGCGTTGCAACAGGTCGCACTGAAGCTTTCTTT; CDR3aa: CSVATGRTEAFF
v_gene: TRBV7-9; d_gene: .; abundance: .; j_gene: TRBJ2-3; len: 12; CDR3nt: TGTGCCAGCAGCTTCAATCCAGATACGCAGTATTTT; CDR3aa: CASSFNPDTQYF
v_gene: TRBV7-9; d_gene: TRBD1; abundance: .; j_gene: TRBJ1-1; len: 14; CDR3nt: TGTGCCAGCAGCTTGACAGGGCCACACACTGAAGCTTTCTTT; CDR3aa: CASSLTGPHTEAFF
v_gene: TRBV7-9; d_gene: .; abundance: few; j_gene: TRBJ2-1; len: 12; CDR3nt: TGTGCCAGCAGCTCAATTTTACGGGAGCAGTTCTTC; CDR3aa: CASSSILREQFF
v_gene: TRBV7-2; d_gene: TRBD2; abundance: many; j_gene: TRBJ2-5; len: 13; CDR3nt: TGTGCCAGCAGCTTTGCGGGGGATGAGACCCAGTACTTC; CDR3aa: CASSFAGDETQYF
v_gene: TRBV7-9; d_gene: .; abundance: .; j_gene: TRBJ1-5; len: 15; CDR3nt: TGTGCCACCACCGAGGCAGGGCAATACAGCGATCCCCAGCATTTT; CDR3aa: CATTEAGQYSDPQHF
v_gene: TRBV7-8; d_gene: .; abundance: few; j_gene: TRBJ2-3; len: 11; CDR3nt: TGTGCCAGCAGCTTTGCTTATACGCAGTATTTT; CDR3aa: CASSFAYTQYF
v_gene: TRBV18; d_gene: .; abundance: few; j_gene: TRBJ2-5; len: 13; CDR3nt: TGTGCCAGCTCACCTCAGGCCGAGGAGACCCAGTACTTC; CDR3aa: CASSPQAEETQYF
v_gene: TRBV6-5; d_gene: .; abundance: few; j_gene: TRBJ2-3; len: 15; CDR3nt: TGTGCCAGCAGTTACTCTTTTGCGTGGTCCGATACGCAGTATTTT; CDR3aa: CASSYSFAWSDTQYF
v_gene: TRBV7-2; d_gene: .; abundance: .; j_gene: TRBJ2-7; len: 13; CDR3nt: TGTGCCAGCAGCCTAGGATGGGGGGACGAGCAGTACTTC; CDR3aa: CASSLGWGDEQYF
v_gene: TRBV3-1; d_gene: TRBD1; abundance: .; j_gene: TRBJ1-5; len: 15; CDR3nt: TGTGCCAGCACCCTTGGACAGGGGGCGAATCAGCCCCAGCATTTT; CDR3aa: CASTLGQGANQPQHF
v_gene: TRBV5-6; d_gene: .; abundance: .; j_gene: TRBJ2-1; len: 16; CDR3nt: TGTGCCAGCAGCTTGGCCACGACCTATCGAGAAGACGAGCAGTTCTTC; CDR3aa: CASSLATTYREDEQFF
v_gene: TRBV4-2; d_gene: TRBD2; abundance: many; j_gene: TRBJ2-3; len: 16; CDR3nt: TGTGCCAGCAGCCAAGATATCGGGGGGGCTTCAGATACGCAGTATTTT; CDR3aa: CASSQDIGGASDTQYF
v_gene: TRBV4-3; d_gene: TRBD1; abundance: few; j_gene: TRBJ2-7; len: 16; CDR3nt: TGCGCCAGCAGCCAGTCGCCCGGGACAGCCGCCTACGAGCAGTACTTC; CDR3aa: CASSQSPGTAAYEQYF
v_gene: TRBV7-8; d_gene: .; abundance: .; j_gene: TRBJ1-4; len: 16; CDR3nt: TGTGCCAGCAGCTTAGGCGTCAGGTCAACTAATGAAAAACTGTTTTTT; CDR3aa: CASSLGVRSTNEKLFF